What follows are 23 T cell receptor beta chains derived from one specimen sequenced in a study of blood T cell repertoires in COVID-19. Measured with immunoSEQ multiplex PCR; TCRdb has only the in-frame clones, and not every one. The table records around 78,000 clones, roughly 73% of them present only once. The sequenced sample was peripheral blood. These receptors were taken from a human donor in a cohort sampled during active COVID-19.

This clone came up a few times. The chain carries TRBV7-2 and TRBJ2-2, with 8 bases matching TRBD2. Looked up from germline, CDR1 is SGHTA and CDR2 is FQGNSA. The J segment lost 5 bases and the V segment lost 6 bases, leaving 8 bases of the junction unmatched. The CDR3 length is 15 residues. CDR3 DNA: TGTGCCAGCAGACCGGGACTAGGGGTAACCGGGGAGCTGTTTTTT. It specifies CASRPGLGVTGELFF.

The genes are TRBV10-2 and TRBJ2-7, with 9 bases that match TRBD1. Per the germline V gene, CDR1 is WSHSY and CDR2 is SAAADI. V dropped 10 bases and J dropped 1; count of bases not matched to a gene: 11. The CDR3 spans 15 residues. The CDR3 coding sequence is TGCGCCACCTTCAGAGAACAGGGGGCTTCCTACGAGCAGTACTTC. It encodes CATFREQGASYEQYF.

The CDR3 protein is CATSDLPGDQPQHF. In DNA, the CDR3 is TGTGCCACCAGTGATTTGCCAGGGGACCAGCCCCAGCATTTT. The chain links TRBV24-1 to TRBJ1-5; D perhaps matches TRBD1 (6 bases). Germline V gives CDR1 KGHDR, CDR2 SFDVKD. V lost 0 bases to trimming and J lost 7 bases, with 9 bases between them. This CDR3 has 14 amino acids.

This chain uses TRBV30 with TRBJ1-4; 7 positions agree with TRBD1. The J segment lost 8 bases and the V segment lost 0 bases, leaving 6 bases of the junction unmatched. The CDR3 contains 14 residues. The germline gives CDR1 GTSNPN, CDR2 SVGIG (reference sequence). DNA for the CDR3: TGTGCCTGGAGTGTGAGCAGGGGGGTCGAAAAACTGTTTTTT. It is translated as CAWSVSRGVEKLFF.

The V call is TRBV27, the J call TRBJ2-1; 8 positions match TRBD1. CDR1 MNHEY and CDR2 SMNVEV come from the germline V gene (reference sequence). V dropped 6 bases and J dropped 8; count of bases not matched to a gene: 6. The CDR3 spans 13 residues. The CDR3, as DNA: TGTGCCAGCAGCCCGGACAGGGTTTATGAGCAGTTCTTC. As protein: CASSPDRVYEQFF.

This clone occurred a few times. The V call is TRBV5-4, the J call TRBJ1-1; no definite D call. The CDR3 sequence is 13 residues long. Germline CDR1 SGHNT, CDR2 YYREEE (reference sequence). The germline V and J ends were trimmed by 0 bases and 2 bases, with 5 bases remaining between them. The CDR3 loop reads CASSLDRNTEAFF. For the CDR3, the DNA is TGTGCCAGCAGCTTGGACAGAAACACTGAAGCTTTCTTT.

DNA of the CDR3: TGTGCCAGCAGCCCGACAGGGTCCTACGAGCAGTACTTC. Encoded protein: CASSPTGSYEQYF. The chain has TRBV11-3 and TRBJ2-7, with TRBD1 matching over 7 bases. The CDR3 spans 13 residues. Germline lookup yields CDR1 SGHNT and CDR2 YENEEA. V shed 5 bases and J 1 base; nucleotides not matched to a gene: 2.

The J gene is TRBJ2-7, the V gene TRBV11-2; 8 bases fit TRBD1. Germline V lookup: CDR1 SGHAT, CDR2 FQNNGV. The CDR3 loop spans 12 amino acids. V trimming: 4 bases; J trimming: 6 bases; junction bases outside the gene matches: 2. The CDR3 nucleotides are TGTGCCAGCAGCTGGACAGGGCCCGAGCAGTACTTC. This sequence encodes CASSWTGPEQYF.

CDR3: CASSPSGRGGLNQETQYF. The CDR3, as DNA: TGTGCCAGCAGCCCTTCTGGGCGGGGGGGCCTTAACCAAGAGACCCAGTACTTC. The rearrangement joins TRBV3-1 (or the pseudogene TRBV3-2) to TRBJ2-5; 9 bases agree with TRBD2. The CDR3 extends over 18 amino acids. J was trimmed by 0 bases and V by 4 bases; bases with no gene match: 12. CDR1 is LGHDT, CDR2 YNNKEL, per germline (reference sequence).

The rearrangement links TRBV30 to TRBJ1-2; D is ambiguous. CDR1 is GTSNPN and CDR2 is SVGIG in the germline V gene (reference sequence). This CDR3 is built from 17 residues. The V and J ends lost 3 bases and 2 bases respectively, with 22 bases between them. CDR3 DNA sequence: TGTGCCTGGAGCTATTCGCCCCGGTCCTACCTAAACTATGGCTACACCTTC. It yields the protein CAWSYSPRSYLNYGYTF.

This clone was found once. The chain links TRBV25-1 to TRBJ1-1, with D possibly matching TRBD1 (6 bases). Germline V gives CDR1 MGHDK, CDR2 SYGVNS. This CDR3 has 15 amino acids. The V gene lost 4 bases and the J gene lost 0 bases, with 12 bases spanning the gap. For the CDR3, the DNA is TGTGCCAGCAGTGCCTGGACAGCCTTGAACACTGAAGCTTTCTTT. It encodes CASSAWTALNTEAFF.

The chain carries TRBV2 and TRBJ2-7; D remains ambiguous. The CDR3 spans 14 residues. Trimming took 5 bases from V and 7 from J, leaving 18 bases between them. The germline CDR1 and CDR2 sequences are SNHLY and FYNNEI. The CDR3 loop reads CASSPSRPLREQYF. CDR3 nucleotide sequence: TGTGCCAGCAGTCCTTCTAGGCCGTTGAGGGAGCAGTACTTC.

The chain uses TRBV12-1 and TRBJ2-6; the table's D call, TRBD1, has no DNA check behind it. TRBV12-1 is tagged as a pseudogene. There are 15 residues in the CDR3. As DNA, the CDR3 is TGTGCCCGCGACAGGGGCACGGCTGGGGCCAACGTCCTGACTTTC. Translation gives CARDRGTAGANVLTF.

The V gene is TRBV18, the J gene TRBJ2-5; 13 bases are a match to TRBD2. Germline CDR1 is KGHSH and CDR2 is LQKENI. CDR3 size: 16 residues. Losses at the gene ends were 6 bases for V and 1 base for J; bases not matched to a gene: 5. The CDR3 spells CASSGGLAGFQETQYF. CDR3 coding DNA: TGTGCCAGCTCCGGGGGACTAGCGGGGTTCCAAGAGACCCAGTACTTC.

The CDR3 spells CSASNLAGSTDTQYF. The CDR3 coding sequence is TGCAGTGCTAGTAATCTAGCGGGGAGCACAGATACGCAGTATTTT. The chain couples TRBV20-1 to TRBJ2-3, with 9 nucleotides matching TRBD2. J lost 0 bases, V lost 3 bases, and 4 bases had no gene match. This CDR3 is 15 amino acids long. Per the germline V gene, CDR1 is DFQATT and CDR2 is SNEGSKA (reference sequence).

The chain uses TRBV6-1 and TRBJ2-1, with a possible D match to TRBD2 (6 bases). The CDR3 is 16 amino acids. The ends were cut back, 1 base at V and 0 bases at J, with 10 bases in the middle. Germline V gene data show CDR1 as MNHNS and CDR2 as SASEGT. Written as DNA, the CDR3 is TGTGCCAGCAGTGAAGGGGGCGGGGACTCCTACAATGAGCAGTTCTTC. Translating it yields CASSEGGGDSYNEQFF.

The V and J genes are TRBV7-8 and TRBJ2-3; 9 bases are a match to TRBD1. Looked up from germline, CDR1 is SGHVS and CDR2 is FQNEAQ. After removal of 4 bases from V and 2 bases from J, the junction contained 7 bases not matched to a gene. The CDR3 is made up of 16 amino acids. CDR3 protein: CASSWYRDRDTDTQYF. The CDR3 DNA sequence: TGTGCCAGCAGCTGGTACCGGGACAGGGACACAGATACGCAGTATTTT. The full variable domain, with the rest looked up from reference TRBV7-8 and TRBJ2-3, is GAGVSQSPRYKVAKRGQDVALRCDPISGHVSLFWYQQALGQGPEFLTYFQNEAQLDKSGLPSDRFFAERPEGSVSTLKIQRTQQEDSAVYLCASSWYRDRDTDTQYFGPGTRLTVL.

The V and J genes are TRBV18 and TRBJ2-7; 7 bases are shared with TRBD1. The ends lost 4 bases at V and 4 bases at J; junction bases unmatched: 13. Germline V gene data show CDR1 as KGHSH and CDR2 as LQKENI. This CDR3 region has 16 residues. The DNA of the CDR3 is TGTGCCAGCTCACGAGGCACCGGGACAGTTTTTTACGAGCAGTACTTC. Its translation: CASSRGTGTVFYEQYF.

This chain connects TRBV19 to TRBJ2-5; 12 bases match TRBD1. CDR3 length: 14 residues. Germline-derived CDR1 and CDR2 are LNHDA and SQIVND (reference sequence). V gave up 8 bases and J gave up 5 bases; unmatched junction bases: 6. CDR3 sequence: CASSGTGGWETQYF. The CDR3 coding sequence is TGTGCCAGTTCCGGGACAGGGGGCTGGGAGACCCAGTACTTC. The full variable domain, its missing parts supplied by reference TRBV19 and TRBJ2-5, is DGGITQSPKYLFRKEGQNVTLSCEQNLNHDAMYWYRQDPGQGLRLIYYSQIVNDFQKGDIAEGYSVSREKKESFPLTVTSAQKNPTAFYLCASSGTGGWETQYFGPGTRLLVL.

V gene TRBV10-3 combines with J gene TRBJ2-7; TRBD1 is a possible D gene (5 bases). Trimming removed 10 bases from V and 7 bases from J, with 23 bases in between. The CDR3 sequence is 14 residues long. Germline V gives CDR1 ENHRY, CDR2 SYGVKD. Written as DNA, the CDR3 is TGTGCCACCCGACAGTCATTGGGGTCTACAGAGCAGTACTTC. It is translated as CATRQSLGSTEQYF.

This chain joins TRBV7-2 and TRBJ1-5; 7 bases match TRBD1. The CDR3 is 15 residues long. V lost 2 bases, J lost 3 bases, and 4 bases stayed unmatched. Germline CDR1 is SGHTA and CDR2 is FQGNSA. The CDR3 bases are TGTGCCAGCAGCTTACCAGGGGGATACAATCAGCCCCAGCATTTT. Its translation is CASSLPGGYNQPQHF.

CDR3 in amino acids: CASSVRRGTGSYEQYF. The CDR3 bases are TGTGCCAGCAGCGTAAGGCGGGGGACAGGCTCCTACGAGCAGTACTTC. The chain uses TRBV5-6 and TRBJ2-7, with D possibly TRBD1 on 8 matching bases. CDR1 and CDR2 (germline): SGHDT, YYEEEE. V lost 4 bases to trimming and J lost 0 bases, with 17 bases between them. The CDR3 consists of 16 residues.

J is TRBJ2-1 and V is TRBV19, with 7 nucleotides matching TRBD1. The CDR3 is 14 residues long. V trimming: 6 bases; J trimming: 4 bases; junction bases outside the gene matches: 6. Per the germline V gene, CDR1 is LNHDA and CDR2 is SQIVND (reference sequence). The CDR3 sequence: CASSPTGMYNEQFF. The CDR3 nucleotides read TGTGCCAGTAGCCCGACAGGGATGTACAATGAGCAGTTCTTC. Together with reference TRBV19 and TRBJ2-1, the CDR3 gives the full variable domain: DGGITQSPKYLFRKEGQNVTLSCEQNLNHDAMYWYRQDPGQGLRLIYYSQIVNDFQKGDIAEGYSVSREKKESFPLTVTSAQKNPTAFYLCASSPTGMYNEQFFGPGTRLTVL.